This TCR beta chain derives from a study of cytomegalovirus exposure and HLA in healthy donors. Overall study context: The 120 validation repertoires were produced on the same platform as the 700 or so repertoires of the first cohort. This was reported in a later analysis. Overall study results and limits: Rare TCR sequences dominated, though some public TCRs recurred in many donors. It was reportedly the case that the classifier diagnosed cytomegalovirus status with high specificity and sensitivity. Overall, around 160 TCR beta chains were annotated as cytomegalovirus-associated.

The method was immunoSEQ multiplex PCR; TCRdb's version includes in-frame clones alone and lacks a portion of them. This sample yields 200,000 or so clones, of which around 86% are seen a single time; approximately 2% belongs to the top ten. V was cut by 4 bases and J by 2 bases, with 10 bases left in between. CDR3 size: 13 residues. Germline loops: CDR1 SGHRS, CDR2 YFSETQ. As for this clone: The antigen remains unidentified.

The V gene is TRBV5-1, the J gene TRBJ2-7, with TRBD2 as a possible D gene (6 bases). The sequence was collected from a woman younger than 35 in good health and CMV-seropositive. The material sequenced was PBMCs. CDR3 sequence reads: CASSLRTTYEQYF. The CDR3 nucleotides are TGCGCCAGCAGCCTACGGACTACCTACGAGCAGTACTTC.